Given below is one T cell receptor beta chain in context. The antigen is unknown. In the original analysis: Filtering differed since immunoSEQ provided only junctions, with no quality scores. Sequenced by immunoSEQ multiplex PCR; TCRdb stores in-frame clones only, minus some. The V and J calls and clone size were taken over from that table, and D and trimming were inferred from the DNA. The table shows 2 million to 2.5 million clones, with around 90% occurring only once. The data stem from a study of shared clonotypes between healthy human individuals. V was trimmed by 0 bases and J by 7 bases, leaving 13 bases between them. The CDR3 length is 14 residues. Germline V gene lookup returns CDR1 SGHNT and CDR2 YYREEE (reference sequence). Splitting of CD4+ cells produced CD45RA+ naive and CD45RA-negative memory subsets. Overall study findings and caveats: Rarefaction exposed incomplete sorted-subset sequencing despite large depth. For naive CD4 cells, approximately 4.8% of clonotypes were shared across a handful of donors.

The chain joins TRBV5-4 to TRBJ1-2; a possible D gene is TRBD1 (5 bases). The specimen sequenced was naive CD4+ T cells from PBMCs. As for subset: CD45RA+ positively selected. This TCR came from a man younger than 35 in good health. Some clones in this sample may be carry-over from other donors' samples. The CDR3 is CASSLGGTAPGYTF. CDR3 bases: TGTGCCAGCAGCTTGGGAGGGACCGCCCCTGGCTACACCTTC.